Following are 3 T cell receptor beta chains from one sample sequenced in a study of blood T cell repertoires in COVID-19. Clones were read by immunoSEQ multiplex PCR, and TCRdb kept only the in-frame ones, dropping some. The table has roughly 500,000 clones, about 88% seen once. The specimen sequenced was peripheral blood. These receptors all come from a man between 18 and 29 years old with COVID-19, enrolled during active disease.

The chain has TRBV11-3 and TRBJ2-1; TRBD2 is a possible D gene (6 bases). Trimming shortened V by 5 bases and J by 7 bases, and 18 bases separated the two germline ends. Looked up from germline, CDR1 is SGHNT and CDR2 is YENEEA. CDR3 length: 15 residues. CDR3 sequence (DNA): TGTGCCAGCAGCCCTCGTTCCGGGGGAACGAATGAGCAGTTCTTC. It codes for CASSPRSGGTNEQFF.

This chain joins TRBV19 and TRBJ1-2; 8 bases map to TRBD1. Germline CDR1 and CDR2: LNHDA and SQIVND (reference sequence). The V gene end was trimmed by 4 bases and the J gene end by 4 bases; junction bases not matched to a gene: 8. There are 15 residues in the CDR3. CDR3 nucleotides: TGTGCCAGTAGTACCGGACAGGGCAGAACCTATGGCTACACCTTC. It specifies CASSTGQGRTYGYTF.

The rearrangement uses TRBV5-1 and TRBJ1-1; D is unclear. The V end was cut by 1 base, the J end by 4 bases, with 8 bases between. The CDR3 consists of 13 residues. CDR1 and CDR2 (germline): SGHRS, YFSETQ. CDR3 nucleotide sequence: TGCGCCAGCAGCTTGCCGGGTAGCACTGAAGCTTTCTTT. Translation: CASSLPGSTEAFF.